This TCR beta chain comes out of a study of radiation and T cells in renal cell carcinoma. Time point defined: blood 2 weeks post-SBRT. The treatment: 15 Gy SBRT to primary tumor, nephrectomy 4 weeks later. Per germline, CDR1 SNHLY and CDR2 FYNNEI. The V segment lost 4 bases and the J segment 7 bases; nucleotides outside the gene matches: 0. The CDR3 covers 11 residues. The assay was immunoSEQ multiplex PCR, and TCRdb's table has in-frame clones only and misses some. The data show roughly 130,000 clones, around nine tenths seen once. The sample consisted of blood, taken from a patient whose treatment included radiotherapy and nephrectomy. This chain joins TRBV2 and TRBJ1-1; TRBD1 matches at 7 bases. This receptor was obtained from a woman aged 70 to 79 with renal cell carcinoma. The CDR3 bases are TGTGCCAGCAGTGGGGACAGTGAAGCTTTCTTT. Translating gives CASSGDSEAFF.